This T cell receptor (beta chain) was identified in a study of beta chain features in type 1 diabetes (dated by TCRdb to 2016 to 2018). Some background on the complete study: Mean age, gender distribution, total cell number and subset yield were not different between patients and healthy donors. A total of roughly 100 million sorted cells were examined across all samples, and a strong correlation was observed between cell number per subset and RNA yield. The study compared the TCRB repertoires of sorted circulating CD4+ T cell subsets in recently diagnosed type 1 diabetes patients with those in matched healthy donors. Regulatory and stem cell-like memory subsets were isolated from only 8 patients and roughly 8 healthy donors, whereas naive and central memory subsets came from all 28 donors.

The junction shows trimming of 2 bases on V and 4 bases on J, plus 9 bases between the germline ends. The germline V gene yields MNHNS for CDR1 and SASEGT for CDR2. The CDR3, from cysteine to phenylalanine, totals 13 residues. Of the read, only the CDR3 DNA is kept; its 39 bases are in frame from base 1. A single peripheral blood draw of approximately 120 mL on average was collected from each donor into heparinised tubes. A BD FACSAria II and a panel including CD45RO, CCR7, CD25, CD127, CD95 and CD27 were used to sort naive, central memory, regulatory and stem cell-like memory CD4+ T cells. All sorted populations exceeded 98% purity. Right away, PBMCs were isolated by Lymphoprep density gradient centrifugation and were stained directly, with no culture step. Samples were stained and sorted in pairs, with one healthy donor and one patient per experiment, so that batch effects were minimized. A word on this clone: This receptor's antigen is unknown. No per-base quality is available; no much larger clone lies one base away.

Summary of the overall study and its limitations: Naive, central memory and regulatory TCRB repertoires appeared to be more alike among patients than among healthy donors. Because cDNA rather than genomic DNA was sequenced, highly expressing activated cells could have been over-represented, although no difference in activation and CD3 levels was found between groups. Type 1 diabetes patients showed a moderate but significant shortening of TCRB CDR3 length in all four CD4+ subsets. At VDJ recombination sites, patients with type 1 diabetes made fewer insertions and deleted more nucleotides, a pattern implying thymic rearrangement abnormalities. Only small numbers of individuals were included in the HLA sub-analyses, which left unresolved whether HLA type had any influence on TCRB rearrangement. Shorter templates might be favored by PCR, yet because patient and control samples were amplified and corrected together, any such skew would affect both groups equally.

The High Capacity cDNA Reverse Transcription Kit was used to reverse transcribe all of the isolated RNA, meaning that expressed TCRB transcripts were what got sequenced. Deep immunoSEQ sequencing was applied to naive, central memory and regulatory T cell samples, giving an average of roughly 3.5 million total reads per sample. After sorted cells were lysed in RLT buffer, RNA was extracted with DNase-treated RNeasy Micro or Mini kits, with the choice depending on cell number. To prevent cross-contamination, every cell subset was processed on its own, while patient and healthy donor samples were processed together. TCRB sequences were amplified from cDNA with the immunoSEQ multiplex PCR, producing 87-bp fragments spanning the CDR3 region. Amplicons were sequenced on the Illumina HiSeq platform. In the paper's pipeline: Synthetic template baselines were used to correct PCR bias computationally, reads within Hamming distance 2 were collapsed together, and singletons that could not be merged were discarded. Reads were aligned against IMGT so that V, D and J genes, CDR3 length and insertions or deletions at six rearrangement sites could be assigned. Clonotype counts were normalized to sorted cell number within each subset before computing true diversity and Gini coefficients with the tcR R package. Repertoire sharing was quantified using the overlap coefficient calculated on TCRB nucleotide sequences. As a proxy for the pre-selection repertoire, out-of-frame TCRB sequences from naive cells were analyzed. Imported from immuneACCESS, the table was reduced by TCRdb to in-frame sequences with V and J called. These copies leave out some clones; in studies compared against another copy, an unresolved V gene accounts for under half, and the cause of the remainder is not known. The DNA was the basis for D and trimming; V, J and clone size are from that table. In this sample the table shows 900,000 or so clones, about a sixth of which occur a single time. The ten largest clones take up about 0.02% of the sample.

The sequence joins TRBV6-1 to TRBJ2-7, with an unclear D gene assignment. This clonotype originated in a woman younger than 30 in good health. Sequencing input: naive CD4+ T cells from blood. The sample's cell subset or site label, in plain terms: true naive CD4+ T cells. The bases read TGTGCCAGCAGTGAATTTGCGTCTTACGAGCAGTACTTC. Its amino acids are CASSEFASYEQYF.